This TCR beta chain appears in the sequencing data of a study of T-cell reconstitution after alpha-beta-depleted transplantation in children. CDR3 length: 14 amino acids. In germline, CDR1 is SGHRS, CDR2 YFSETQ. V was shortened by 9 bases and J by 1 base, with 13 bases between the two germline ends. It was with unique molecular identifiers that the TCRbeta library was prepared. Each CDR3 protein is one row after TCRdb ran MiXCR on the PCR reads. The table has about 600,000 distinct CDR3 sequences, over 9.5% seen once; the top ten hold 4%. In its sample, this clonotype was seen a few times. The receptor was derived from a human donor who donated a stem cell graft to a child with acute myeloid leukemia. The genes are TRBV5-1 and TRBJ2-2, with TRBD1 as a possible D gene (6 bases). Sequences were derived from PBMCs from the stem cell graft donor, sampled from the stem cell graft. This CDR3 is CANKDSLNTGELFF. CDR3 coding DNA: TGCGCCAATAAGGACAGTTTGAACACCGGGGAGCTGTTTTTT.